This section outlines one T cell receptor (beta chain) sequence together with its context. The antigen is undetermined. TCRdb called the reads again in MiXCR, with one record for every CDR3 protein. The sample consists of about a million distinct CDR3 sequences, around 32% of them appearing once. CDR1 MNHEY and CDR2 SVGEGT come from the germline V gene. J gave up 2 bases and V 2 bases, and 8 bases lay outside the gene matches. The CDR3 runs 16 residues. These data belong to a study of T cell repertoires in cytomegalovirus infection. Background on the study: CMV epitopes in the study were HLA-C-restricted (recently identified) and HLA-B-restricted (well studied). CMV infection together with matching HLA type was indicated by public TCR beta signatures. Findings and caveats of the study: Dominating the ex vivo response were TCR beta clonotypes that were CMV-specific and HLA-C-restricted. Cumulated frequencies of public TCR beta families served to identify carriers of CMV plus the relevant HLA.

This TCR derives from a human donor in good health (CMV status not recorded). Some clones in this sample may be carry-over from other donors' samples. The source material was cultured CD8+ T cells from PBMCs, sampled from culture after CMV antigen stimulation. This chain uses TRBV6-2 or TRBV6-3 with TRBJ1-1; 7 bases fit TRBD1. CDR3 protein: CASSYGSRGLNTEAFF. The CDR3 bases are TGTGCCAGCAGTTACGGGAGTAGGGGGCTCAACACTGAAGCTTTCTTT.